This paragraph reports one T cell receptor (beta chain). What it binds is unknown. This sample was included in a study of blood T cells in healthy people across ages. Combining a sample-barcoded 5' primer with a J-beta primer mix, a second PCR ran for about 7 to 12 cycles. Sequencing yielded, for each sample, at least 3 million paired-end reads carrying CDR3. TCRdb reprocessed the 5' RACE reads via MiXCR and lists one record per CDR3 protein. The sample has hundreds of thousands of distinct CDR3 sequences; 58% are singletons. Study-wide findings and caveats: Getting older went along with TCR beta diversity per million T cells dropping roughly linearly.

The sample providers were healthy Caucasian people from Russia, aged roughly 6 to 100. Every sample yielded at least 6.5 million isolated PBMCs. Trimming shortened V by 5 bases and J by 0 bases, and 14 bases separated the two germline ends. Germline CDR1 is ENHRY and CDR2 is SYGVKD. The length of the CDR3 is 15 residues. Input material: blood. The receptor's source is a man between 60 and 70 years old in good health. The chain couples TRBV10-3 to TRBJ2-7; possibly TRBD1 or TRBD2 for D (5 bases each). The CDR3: CAISKKDGASYEQYF. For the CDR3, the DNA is TGTGCCATCAGTAAGAAAGACGGGGCCTCCTACGAGCAGTACTTC.